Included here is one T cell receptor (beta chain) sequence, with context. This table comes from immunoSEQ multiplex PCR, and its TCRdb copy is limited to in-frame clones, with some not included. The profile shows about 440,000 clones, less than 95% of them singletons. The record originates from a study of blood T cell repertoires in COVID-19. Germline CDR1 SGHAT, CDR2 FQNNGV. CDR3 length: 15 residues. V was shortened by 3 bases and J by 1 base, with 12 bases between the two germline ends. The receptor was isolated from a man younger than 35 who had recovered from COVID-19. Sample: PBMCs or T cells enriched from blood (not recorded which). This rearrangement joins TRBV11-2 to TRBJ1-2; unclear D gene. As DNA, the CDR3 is TGTGCCAGCAGCTTCGACCGAGGGATTAACTATGGCTACACCTTC. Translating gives CASSFDRGINYGYTF.